This TCR beta chain is from a study of blood T cell repertoires in COVID-19. Turning to the study itself: Some COVID-19 samples were acute and others convalescent; all came from the United States, Italy and Spain.

This CDR3 region has 14 residues. CDR1 and CDR2 (germline): SGHTA, FQGNSA. Trimming removed 3 bases from V and 3 bases from J; junction bases left unmatched: 4. Study processing details: For nucleated cells, counts were estimated from reference gene primer amplification. Assay used: immunoSEQ multiplex PCR; TCRdb lists only in-frame clones, some missing. From that table come the V and J calls and clone size; the DNA was used to work out D and trimming. The sample has roughly 120,000 clones; over 65% are singletons. This clone showed up just once. The source material was peripheral blood. V is TRBV7-2 and J is TRBJ2-7; 8 bases are shared with TRBD1. This clonotype was obtained from a man aged 25-45 years with acute or convalescent COVID-19. The CDR3 DNA reads TGTGCCAGCAGCTTGGACAGGGTCAGCTACGAGCAGTACTTC. It translates to CASSLDRVSYEQYF.